The rows below give T cell receptor beta chains drawn from one sample of a study of immune heterogeneity within non-small cell lung tumors. Each CDR3 protein gets one entry after TCRdb re-called the multiplex PCR reads with MiXCR. The data show about 5,600 distinct CDR3 sequences, less than 20% seen once. The material sequenced was lung tumor tissue. The receptor set was obtained from a middle-aged man with non-small cell lung cancer. Both conserved end residues are part of each CDR3. D genes are given only for firm matches. Clone sizes are given selectively: once, few, many, or a class where the clone is expanded.

abundance	v_gene	d_gene	len	j_gene	CDR3aa	CDR3nt
.	TRBV18	TRBD1	16	TRBJ2-5	CASSPSLGQGQETQYF	TGTGCCAGCTCACCAAGCCTCGGACAGGGGCAAGAGACCCAGTACTTC
medium-sized	TRBV4-1	.	13	TRBJ1-1	CASSQSENTEAFF	TGCGCCAGCAGCCAATCGGAGAACACTGAAGCTTTCTTT
.	TRBV11-2	.	15	TRBJ2-2	CASTPFLVSTGELFF	TGTGCCAGCACCCCCTTTCTGGTGAGCACCGGGGAGCTTTTTTTT
medium-sized	TRBV27	.	14	TRBJ2-7	CASSLKPGAYEQYF	TGTGCCAGCAGTTTAAAGCCAGGGGCATACGAGCAGTACTTC
medium-sized	TRBV25-1	.	14	TRBJ2-7	CASSEPQGSYEQYF	TGTGCCAGCAGTGAACCGCAGGGTTCCTACGAGCAGTACTTC
many	TRBV7-2	.	14	TRBJ1-1	CASSPGRMNTEAFF	TGTGCCAGCAGCCCGGGACGGATGAACACTGAAGCTTTCTTT
medium-sized	TRBV19	.	13	TRBJ1-5	CASSIGGVQPQHF	TGTGCCAGTAGTATAGGCGGGGTTCAGCCCCAGCATTTT
medium-sized	TRBV7-2	TRBD1	13	TRBJ1-5	CASSRTGNQPQHF	TGTGCCAGCAGCCGGACAGGGAATCAGCCCCAGCATTTT
.	TRBV7-6	.	15	TRBJ2-7	CAISSAADAAYEQYF	TGTGCCATCAGCTCAGCGGCAGACGCTGCCTACGAGCAGTACTTC
.	TRBV27	TRBD2	15	TRBJ2-7	CASSPGLAGVREQYF	TGTGCCAGCAGTCCTGGACTAGCGGGAGTTCGCGAGCAGTACTTC
.	TRBV6-9	.	11	TRBJ2-3	CASSYLHTQYF	TGTGCCAGCAGTTACCTTCATACGCAGTATTTT
medium-sized	TRBV7-8	.	16	TRBJ1-6	CASSSHRVSYNSPLHF	TGTGCCAGCAGCTCTCACCGAGTCTCCTATAATTCACCCCTCCACTTT
medium-sized	TRBV20-1	.	15	TRBJ2-3	CSARDSARSTDTQYF	TGCAGTGCTAGAGACTCGGCCAGGAGCACAGATACGCAGTATTTT
medium-sized	TRBV6-1	.	15	TRBJ1-1	CASSLARGVNTEAFF	TGTGCCAGCAGTTTGGCGCGAGGAGTCAACACTGAAGCTTTCTTT
medium-sized	TRBV10-1	.	16	TRBJ2-1	CASNQRGRSSYNEQFF	TGCGCCAGTAACCAACGGGGCCGCAGCTCCTACAATGAGCAGTTCTTC
medium-sized	TRBV20-1	.	10	TRBJ1-2	CSVGREGHNF	TGCAGTGTGGGTCGGGAAGGACACAACTTC
large	TRBV20-1	TRBD2	14	TRBJ2-3	CSPGGREGTDTQYF	TGCAGTCCGGGAGGTCGGGAGGGCACAGATACGCAGTATTTT
many	TRBV3-1	.	11	TRBJ2-1	CASSTRVEQFF	TGTGCCAGCAGCACTCGGGTTGAGCAGTTCTTC
medium-sized	TRBV6-1	.	15	TRBJ2-1	CASNGEGVGTNEQFF	TGTGCCAGCAACGGTGAGGGGGTGGGAACCAATGAGCAGTTCTTC
medium-sized	TRBV15	TRBD1	14	TRBJ1-5	CATSTDRVYQPQHF	TGTGCCACCAGCACCGACAGGGTTTATCAGCCCCAGCATTTT
many	TRBV20-1	.	15	TRBJ2-3	CSASPLTASTDTQYF	TGCAGTGCTAGCCCGCTGACAGCTAGCACAGATACGCAGTATTTT
once	TRBV5-1	.	16	TRBJ2-7	CASSLDVGGVFYEQYF	TGCGCCAGCAGCTTGGATGTCGGGGGAGTTTTCTACGAGCAGTACTTC
medium-sized	TRBV13	.	14	TRBJ2-3	CASSSGLSTDTQYF	TGTGCCAGCAGCTCCGGACTTAGCACAGATACGCAGTATTTT
medium-sized	TRBV12-3/TRBV12-4	.	14	TRBJ1-5	CASSLGSQNQPQHF	TGTGCCAGCAGTTTGGGCTCCCAGAATCAGCCCCAGCATTTT
medium-sized	TRBV5-1	TRBD1	16	TRBJ1-3	CASSPQGDRSGNTIYF	TGCGCCAGCTCTCCTCAGGGGGACCGCTCTGGAAACACCATATATTTT
medium-sized	TRBV20-1	.	11	TRBJ2-5	CSASPLRTQYF	TGCAGTGCTAGCCCTCTAAGGACCCAGTACTTC
.	TRBV7-2	.	14	TRBJ2-5	CASSLAKGTETQYF	TGTGCCAGCAGCTTAGCCAAGGGGACGGAGACCCAGTACTTC
few	TRBV3-1	.	16	TRBJ2-7	CASSQAPAGDTYGQYF	TGTGCCAGCAGCCAAGCGCCGGCGGGGGACACCTACGGGCAGTACTTC
once	TRBV11-2	.	13	TRBJ2-1	CASSLGLYNEQFF	TGTGCCAGCAGCTTAGGACTCTACAATGAGCAGTTCTTC
medium-sized	TRBV7-9	TRBD2	15	TRBJ2-2	CASRPSGGNTGELFF	TGTGCCAGCAGACCTAGCGGGGGGAACACCGGGGAGCTGTTTTTT
.	TRBV30	.	14	TRBJ2-1	CAGTRGYSYNEQFF	TGTGCCGGGACGAGGGGCTACTCCTACAATGAGCAGTTCTTC
.	TRBV4-1	.	16	TRBJ2-5	CASSQDVGGAGNFQYF	TGCGCCAGCAGCCAAGACGTGGGGGGCGCGGGGAATTTCCAGTACTTC
medium-sized	TRBV14	.	14	TRBJ2-7	CASSPWTYPYEQYF	TGTGCCAGCAGCCCTTGGACATATCCCTACGAGCAGTACTTC
medium-sized	TRBV27	.	17	TRBJ1-5	CASSLRPPVWGNQPQHF	TGTGCCAGCAGTTTAAGGCCTCCTGTTTGGGGCAATCAGCCCCAGCATTTT
medium-sized	TRBV6-1	TRBD1	16	TRBJ1-4	CASRLSGQGYLEKLFF	TGTGCCAGCAGGCTTTCGGGACAGGGTTATTTGGAAAAACTGTTTTTT
.	TRBV7-8	.	18	TRBJ2-6	CASSPLTVIGAGANVLTF	TGTGCCAGCAGCCCCCTGACCGTCATAGGGGCTGGGGCCAACGTCCTGACTTTC
.	TRBV15	.	13	TRBJ1-5	CATGGGLNQPEHF	TGTGCCACCGGGGGGGGGCTTAATCAGCCCGAGCATTTT
.	TRBV30	TRBD2	14	TRBJ2-2	CAWSREARTGELFF	TGTGCCTGGAGTCGGGAGGCCCGTACCGGGGAGCTGTTTTTT
medium-sized	TRBV12-3/TRBV12-4	.	14	TRBJ1-5	CASSLGVSWQPQHF	TGTGCCAGCAGTTTAGGGGTTTCTTGGCAGCCCCAGCATTTT
medium-sized	TRBV19	TRBD1	18	TRBJ1-5	CASRPGTGELYGNQPQHF	TGTGCCAGTAGGCCTGGGACAGGGGAATTATACGGCAATCAGCCCCAGCATTTT
many	TRBV11-2	TRBD1	14	TRBJ2-5	CASSLAAGGETQYF	TGTGCCAGCAGCTTAGCGGCAGGGGGAGAGACCCAGTACTTC
many	TRBV3-1	TRBD1	14	TRBJ1-4	CASSQGTGVLKLFF	TGTGCCAGCAGCCAAGGGACAGGGGTTCTAAAACTGTTTTTT
medium-sized	TRBV14	.	16	TRBJ1-4	CASSQETGPHNEKLFF	TGTGCCAGCAGCCAAGAGACCGGGCCCCATAATGAAAAACTGTTTTTT
many	TRBV7-2	TRBD2	14	TRBJ2-3	CASSSGLVIDTQYF	TGTGCCAGCAGCTCGGGACTAGTTATCGATACGCAGTATTTT
medium-sized	TRBV5-1	.	15	TRBJ2-7	CASSLAGTRAHEQYF	TGCGCCAGCAGCTTGGCCGGCACCAGGGCCCACGAGCAGTACTTC
many	TRBV5-8	.	17	TRBJ2-3	CASSLQIDYRPSDTQYF	TGTGCCAGCAGCTTGCAGATCGACTACCGGCCCTCAGATACGCAGTATTTT
medium-sized	TRBV6-1	.	14	TRBJ2-3	CASKGTGSTDTQYF	TGTGCCAGCAAGGGGACGGGTAGCACAGATACGCAGTATTTT
few	TRBV5-4	.	12	TRBJ1-2	CASSWVSGGYTF	TGTGCCAGCAGCTGGGTGAGTGGTGGCTACACCTTC
medium-sized	TRBV19	.	13	TRBJ2-3	CASSRPPTDTQYF	TGTGCCAGTAGTAGGCCGCCCACAGATACGCAGTATTTT
medium-sized	TRBV11-2	.	14	TRBJ2-1	CASSLVMTYNEQFF	TGTGCCAGCAGCTTAGTTATGACTTACAATGAGCAGTTCTTC
medium-sized	TRBV12-3/TRBV12-4	TRBD2	14	TRBJ2-7	CASSSSGRVGEQYF	TGTGCCAGCAGTTCTAGCGGGAGAGTGGGAGAGCAGTACTTC
medium-sized	TRBV19	TRBD1	17	TRBJ1-2	CALSSNPQGGYNYGYTF	TGTGCCCTAAGTTCGAACCCGCAGGGGGGGTATAACTATGGCTACACCTTC
large	TRBV2	TRBD1	14	TRBJ1-3	CARNTGDSGNTIYF	TGTGCCAGAAACACAGGGGACTCTGGAAACACCATATATTTT
.	TRBV20-1	TRBD2	16	TRBJ2-5	CSASPGSGAYRETQYF	TGCAGTGCTAGCCCCGGAAGCGGGGCGTACCGGGAGACCCAGTACTTC